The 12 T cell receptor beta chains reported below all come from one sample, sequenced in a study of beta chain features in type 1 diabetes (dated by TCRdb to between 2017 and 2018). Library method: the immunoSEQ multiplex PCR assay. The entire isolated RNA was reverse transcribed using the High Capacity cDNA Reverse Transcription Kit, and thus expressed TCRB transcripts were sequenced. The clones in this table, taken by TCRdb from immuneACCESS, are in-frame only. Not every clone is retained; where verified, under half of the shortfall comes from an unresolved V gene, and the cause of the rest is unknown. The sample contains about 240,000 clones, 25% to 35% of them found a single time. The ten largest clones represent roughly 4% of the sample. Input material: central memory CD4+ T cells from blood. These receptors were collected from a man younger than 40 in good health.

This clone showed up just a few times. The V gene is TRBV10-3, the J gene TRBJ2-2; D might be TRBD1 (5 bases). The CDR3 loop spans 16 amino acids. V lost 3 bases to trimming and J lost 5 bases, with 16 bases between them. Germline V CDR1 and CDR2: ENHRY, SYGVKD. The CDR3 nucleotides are TGTGCCATCAGTGATCCCCCCGACAGAAGGACCGGGGAGCTGTTTTTT. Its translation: CAISDPPDRRTGELFF.

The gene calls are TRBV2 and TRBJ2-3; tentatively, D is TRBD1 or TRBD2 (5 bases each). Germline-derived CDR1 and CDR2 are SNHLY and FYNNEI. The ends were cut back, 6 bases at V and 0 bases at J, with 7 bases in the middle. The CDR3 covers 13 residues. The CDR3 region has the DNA TGTGCCAGCAGGGGACCTAGCACAGATACGCAGTATTTT. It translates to CASRGPSTDTQYF.

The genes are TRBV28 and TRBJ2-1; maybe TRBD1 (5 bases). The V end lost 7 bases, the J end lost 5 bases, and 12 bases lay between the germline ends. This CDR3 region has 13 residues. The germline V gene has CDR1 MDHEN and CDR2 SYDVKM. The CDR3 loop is CASIFGADNEQFF. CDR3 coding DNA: TGTGCCAGCATCTTTGGGGCGGACAATGAGCAGTTCTTC.

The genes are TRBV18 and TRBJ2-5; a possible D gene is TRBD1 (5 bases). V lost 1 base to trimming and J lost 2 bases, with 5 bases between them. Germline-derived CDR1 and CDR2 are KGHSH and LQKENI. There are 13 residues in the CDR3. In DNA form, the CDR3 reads TGTGCCAGCTCACCACAGGGGCAAGAGACCCAGTACTTC. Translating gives CASSPQGQETQYF.

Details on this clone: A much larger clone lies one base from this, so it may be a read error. Here the CDR3 reads CASSLEGTQYF. For the CDR3, the DNA is TGTGCCAGCAGCTTAGAGGGGACCCAGTACTTC. This chain connects TRBV28 to TRBJ2-5, with D perhaps matching TRBD2 (5 bases). Germline CDR1 reads MDHEN; CDR2 reads SYDVKM. V was shortened by 6 bases and J by 7 bases, with 9 bases between the two germline ends. The CDR3 totals 11 residues.

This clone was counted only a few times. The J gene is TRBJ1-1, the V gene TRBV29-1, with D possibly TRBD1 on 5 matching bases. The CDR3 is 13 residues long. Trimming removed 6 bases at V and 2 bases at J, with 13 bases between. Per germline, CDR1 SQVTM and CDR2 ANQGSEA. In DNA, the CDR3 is TGCAGCGTAGCCGACAGCTACAACACTGAAGCTTTCTTT. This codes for CSVADSYNTEAFF.

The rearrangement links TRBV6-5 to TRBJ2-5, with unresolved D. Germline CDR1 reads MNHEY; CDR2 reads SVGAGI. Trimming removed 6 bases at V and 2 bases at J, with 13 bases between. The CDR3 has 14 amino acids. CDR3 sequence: CASRLQQQQETQYF. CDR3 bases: TGTGCCAGCAGACTACAGCAACAACAAGAGACCCAGTACTTC.

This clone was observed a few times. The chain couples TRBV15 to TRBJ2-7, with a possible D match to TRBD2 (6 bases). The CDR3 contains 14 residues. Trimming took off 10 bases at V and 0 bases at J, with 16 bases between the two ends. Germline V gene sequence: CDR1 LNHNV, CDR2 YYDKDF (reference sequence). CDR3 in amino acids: CASSLTGSSYEQYF. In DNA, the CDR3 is TGTGCCAGCAGTCTGACCGGGAGCTCCTACGAGCAGTACTTC.

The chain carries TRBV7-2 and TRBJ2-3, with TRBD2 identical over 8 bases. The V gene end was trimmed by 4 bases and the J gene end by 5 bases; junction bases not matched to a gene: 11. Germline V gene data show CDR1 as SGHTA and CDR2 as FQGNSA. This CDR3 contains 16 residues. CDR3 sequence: CASSSGTSSNRDTQYF. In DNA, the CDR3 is TGTGCCAGCAGCTCAGGGACTAGTAGTAATCGAGATACGCAGTATTTT.

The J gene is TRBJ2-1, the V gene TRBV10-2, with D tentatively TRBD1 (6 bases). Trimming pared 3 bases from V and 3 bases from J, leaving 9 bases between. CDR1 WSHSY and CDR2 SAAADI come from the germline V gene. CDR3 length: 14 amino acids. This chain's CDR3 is CASSEDRLYNEQFF. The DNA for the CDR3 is TGCGCCAGCAGTGAAGACAGGCTCTACAATGAGCAGTTCTTC.

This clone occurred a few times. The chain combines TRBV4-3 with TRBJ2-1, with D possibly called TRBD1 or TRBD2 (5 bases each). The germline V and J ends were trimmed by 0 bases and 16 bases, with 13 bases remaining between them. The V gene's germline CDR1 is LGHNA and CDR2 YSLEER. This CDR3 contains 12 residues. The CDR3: CASSQDRGPAFF. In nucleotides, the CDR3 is TGCGCCAGCAGCCAAGATCGGGGACCGGCTTTCTTC.

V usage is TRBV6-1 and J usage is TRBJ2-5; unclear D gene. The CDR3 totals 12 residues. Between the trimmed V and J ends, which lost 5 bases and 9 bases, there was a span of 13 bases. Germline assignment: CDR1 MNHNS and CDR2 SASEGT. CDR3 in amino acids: CASSYRGGPQYF. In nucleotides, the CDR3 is TGTGCCAGCAGTTATCGAGGCGGACCCCAGTACTTC.